Listed below are T cell receptor beta chains from one sample, sequenced in a study of CD8+ T cells in alopecia areata. Libraries were prepared by immunoSEQ multiplex PCR; TCRdb keeps only in-frame clonotypes and omits some of them. This sample yields fewer than 25,000 clones, of which about 63% are seen a single time; 7.5% to 9.5% belongs to the top ten. The sequencing here drew on skin, taken at week 4, from a patient treated with tofacitinib. The receptors stem from a human donor with alopecia areata. The CDR3 runs from the conserved cysteine through the conserved F or W. The D gene is left open where the match is weak. A row's size may be missing; if present it is once, few, many or a size class.

TRBJ2-1,-,few,TRBV7-2,15,TGTGCCAGCAGTTCCGGGACCACCTCCTACAATGAGCAGTTCTTC,CASSSGTTSYNEQFF
TRBJ1-2,-,-,TRBV7-2,14,TGTGCCAGCAGCTTTGACAGTTTCTCGAAGGGCTACACCTTC,CASSFDSFSKGYTF
TRBJ2-3,-,few,TRBV10-3,12,TGTGCCATCAGGGACTGGACAGATACGCAGTATTTT,CAIRDWTDTQYF
TRBJ1-2,-,few,TRBV5-1,15,TGCGCCAGCAGCCCGTGGTACGGGACCGGAGCTGGCTACACCTTC,CASSPWYGTGAGYTF
TRBJ1-1,-,-,TRBV5-5,14,TGTGCCAGCAGCTTAACCGGGGCGGTGACTGAAGCTTTCTTT,CASSLTGAVTEAFF
TRBJ2-1,TRBD2,few,TRBV11-2,16,TGTGCCAGCAGCTCCCTCCCCTCTAGCGGAGGTCCTCAGCAGTTCTTC,CASSSLPSSGGPQQFF
TRBJ2-7,-,-,TRBV7-8,13,TGTGCCAGCAGCTTATCTGTAACCCACGAGCAGTACTTC,CASSLSVTHEQYF
TRBJ2-1,TRBD2,-,TRBV23-1,18,TGCGCCAGCAGTCACCCCCGCCTGGGACTAGCGGTTTACAATGAGCAGTTCTTC,CASSHPRLGLAVYNEQFF
TRBJ2-2,-,few,TRBV7-8,18,TGTGCCAGCAGCTTAGTTAGGTTGGCAGGAAATCGCACCGGGGAGCTGTTTTTT,CASSLVRLAGNRTGELFF
TRBJ2-7,-,few,TRBV29-1,13,TGCAGCGTTGGAAGGGGGATCGGTTACGAGCAGTACTTC,CSVGRGIGYEQYF
TRBJ1-1,-,-,TRBV18,13,TGTGCCAGCTCACCTCAGGAAGACACTGAAGCTTTCTTT,CASSPQEDTEAFF
TRBJ2-3,TRBD1,-,TRBV5-1,19,TGCGCCAGCAGCTTGTCTGGGACAGGGGAGGTCAACGGGCTGGATACGCAGTATTTT,CASSLSGTGEVNGLDTQYF
TRBJ1-5,-,-,TRBV6-1,13,TGTGCCAGCAGTGACAGGACAAATCAGCCCCAGCATTTT,CASSDRTNQPQHF
TRBJ2-7,TRBD1,-,TRBV6-5,14,TGTGCCAGCAGTCCCTCGACAGGGATCCACGAGCAGTACTTC,CASSPSTGIHEQYF
TRBJ2-5,-,few,TRBV28,13,TGTGCCAGCAGTTTTGGCAGGGTCGAGACCCAGTACTTC,CASSFGRVETQYF
TRBJ1-2,TRBD1,-,TRBV5-6,18,TGTGCCAGCAGCTTGTCCGGAGCAGGGGGCGCTAAGACCTATGGCTACACCTTC,CASSLSGAGGAKTYGYTF
TRBJ1-1,-,-,TRBV9,14,TGTGCCAGCAGGCCAGGGGCTATGAACACTGAAGCTTTCTTT,CASRPGAMNTEAFF
TRBJ2-3,-,-,TRBV5-1,15,TGCGCCAGCAGCGGGGAGGACGGTTTTACAGATACGCAGTATTTT,CASSGEDGFTDTQYF
TRBJ1-6,TRBD1,-,TRBV19,13,TGTGCCAGTGGGGACAGGGGAGATTCACCCCTCCACTTT,CASGDRGDSPLHF
TRBJ1-2,TRBD1,-,TRBV30,11,TGTGCCTGGAGGGTAACAGGGGTTCCCACCTTC,CAWRVTGVPTF
TRBJ1-1,TRBD1,-,TRBV11-1,15,TGTGCCAGCAGCTTAGACCAGGGGAGGGGGCCTGAAGCTTTCTTT,CASSLDQGRGPEAFF
TRBJ2-5,-,few,TRBV7-2,15,TGTGCCAGCAGCCTTACCCCGGGACACGAAGAGACCCAGTACTTC,CASSLTPGHEETQYF
TRBJ1-6,-,-,TRBV6-5,14,TGTGCCAGCAGTCCCCTAGGGGTTGGTGGGCCCCTCCACTTT,CASSPLGVGGPLHF
TRBJ2-4,TRBD1,-,TRBV30,14,TGTGCCTGGAGTGTCGCAGGGGGCAGAAACATTCAGTACTTC,CAWSVAGGRNIQYF
TRBJ2-7,TRBD1,-,TRBV28,17,TGTGCCAGCAGTTTAGCACCGGGACAGGGGGTGAGCTACGAGCAGTACTTC,CASSLAPGQGVSYEQYF
TRBJ2-2,-,-,TRBV5-1,15,TGCGCCAGCAGCTTGGCCCCCGCGAACACCGGGGAGCTGTTTTTT,CASSLAPANTGELFF
TRBJ2-1,TRBD1,-,TRBV7-6,14,TGTGCCAGCAGCTTAGTGGGGGATACAGGGGCCAGGGTCTTC,CASSLVGDTGARVF
TRBJ1-4,-,-,TRBV7-2,13,TGTGCCAGCTGCAAAGGGCCAAATGAAAAACTGTTTTTT,CASCKGPNEKLFF
TRBJ1-3,-,-,TRBV5-1,13,TGCGCCAGCAAGGGACAATCTGGAAACACCATATATTTT,CASKGQSGNTIYF
TRBJ1-1,-,-,TRBV10-3,13,TGTGCCATCAGCCAGACAGGGAACACTGAAGCTTTCTTT,CAISQTGNTEAFF
TRBJ1-5,-,-,TRBV4-2,13,TGTGCCAGCAGCTTGGTTGGAAATCAGCCCCAGCATTTT,CASSLVGNQPQHF
TRBJ2-7,-,-,TRBV14,13,TGTGCCAGCGGCCGGGCAGGGGCCTACGAGCAGTACTTC,CASGRAGAYEQYF
TRBJ2-2,-,once,TRBV7-2,16,TGTGCCAGCAGCCCCTGGGGGGGCCAGGGCACCGGGGAGCTGTTTTTT,CASSPWGGQGTGELFF
TRBJ1-4,TRBD1,-,TRBV2,15,TGTGCCAGCAGCGCCCAGGGGACAGGGTACGAAAAACTGTTTTTT,CASSAQGTGYEKLFF
TRBJ1-5,TRBD1,few,TRBV28,16,TGTGCCAGCAAGGCCCCGGGACAGTGGAGCAATCAGCCCCAGCATTTT,CASKAPGQWSNQPQHF
TRBJ2-7,-,few,TRBV28,14,TGTGCCAGCAGTTTCCCGGGAGTTTTGTACGAGCAGTACTTC,CASSFPGVLYEQYF
TRBJ1-1,-,few,TRBV27,16,TGTGCCAGATATGGACGGGGGAGTTCCATGAACACTGAAGCTTTCTTT,CARYGRGSSMNTEAFF
TRBJ2-3,TRBD1,few,TRBV2,15,TGTGCCGCCAGGGAGGGCGCGGGACAGGGAATCGCGCAGTATTTT,CAAREGAGQGIAQYF
TRBJ1-1,-,few,TRBV6-5,15,TGTGCCAGCAGTTACTCGCGGACCCTGAACACTGAAGCTTTCTTT,CASSYSRTLNTEAFF
TRBJ1-5,-,-,TRBV2,14,TGTGCCAGCACTTGGGGGTTGGGCAATCAGCCCCAGCATTTT,CASTWGLGNQPQHF
TRBJ2-5,-,-,TRBV27,15,TGTGCCAGCACCCCAGGGGTTGGGGGCAAAGAGACCCAGTACTTC,CASTPGVGGKETQYF
TRBJ2-5,TRBD2,-,TRBV5-4,16,TGTGCCAGCAGTCGGGTAACTAGCGGAGAACAAGAGACCCAGTACTTC,CASSRVTSGEQETQYF
TRBJ2-7,-,-,TRBV29-1,12,TGCAGCGCACGACAGGCCTCCTACAAGCAGTACTTC,CSARQASYKQYF
TRBJ2-3,-,few,TRBV4-3,16,TGCGCCAGCAGCCAAGCCCCCTTACTGACGACAGATACGCAGTATTTT,CASSQAPLLTTDTQYF